This T cell receptor (beta chain) is drawn from a study of CD4 T cells in relation to SARS-CoV-2 and coronaviruses. The data were produced by immunoSEQ multiplex PCR, yet TCRdb's version contains in-frame clones alone and is incomplete. The table has 30,000 to 45,000 clones, 85% to 90% seen once; the top ten hold roughly a tenth. The CDR3 spans 13 residues. V lost 0 bases to trimming and J lost 6 bases, with 6 bases between them. Germline loops: CDR1 LNHNV, CDR2 YYDKDF (reference sequence). This TCR derives from an adult with COVID-19. The sample comprised memory CD4+ T cells from PBMCs. V is TRBV15 and J is TRBJ1-5, with D unresolved. The CDR3 sequence: CATSRDWVQPQHF. Here the CDR3 DNA reads TGTGCCACCAGCAGAGATTGGGTTCAGCCCCAGCATTTT.